The TCR beta chain under discussion was sequenced for a study of T cell repertoires in ileal Crohn's disease. Produced via immunoSEQ multiplex PCR; TCRdb's table is partial and in-frame only. The sample holds over 10,000 clones, roughly 80% seen once. CDR1 is SGHTA, CDR2 FQGNSA, per germline. J gave up 4 bases and V 0 bases, and 5 bases lay outside the gene matches. CDR3 length: 16 residues. Time point described: neoterminal ileum biopsy at postoperative endoscopy, about 6 months after surgery. This TCR came from an adult with Crohn's disease. Sequenced: ileal tissue. The V call is TRBV7-2, the J call TRBJ1-5; 8 bases fit TRBD1. CDR3 amino acids: CASSLAVTGANQPQHF. Here the CDR3 DNA reads TGTGCCAGCAGCTTAGCTGTGACAGGGGCAAATCAGCCCCAGCATTTT.